Here is one T cell receptor (beta chain) with its context. Given a much more abundant clone one base away, this may be a read error. The CDR3 totals 13 residues. V lost 10 bases, J lost 6 bases, and 16 bases lay in between. Germline CDR1 reads MNHEY; CDR2 reads SVGEGT. Using its own MiXCR run on the PCR reads, TCRdb lists one record per CDR3 protein. This sample yields 460,000 or so distinct CDR3 sequences, of which about a fifth are seen a single time; approximately 0.8% belongs to the top ten. This sample stems from a study of molecular identifiers for immune sequencing clone quantification. Naive CD8 sequencing libraries were generated from approximately 20,000 to 1,000,000 sorted cells, with 10%, 30% or 50% RNA as input. Based on a CD8+CD4-CCR7+CD45RA+ profile, naive CD8 T cells were sorted.

The receptor's source is a human donor in good health. Some libraries in this study had Jurkat cell RNA spiked in. The sequencing input was naive CD8+ T cells from blood, with Jurkat cell RNA spiked in. Subset: FACS-sorted CD8+CD4-CCR7+CD45RA+ naive T cells. The chain links TRBV6-2 or TRBV6-3 to TRBJ1-5; tentative D call: TRBD1 (5 bases). The DNA for the CDR3 is TGTGCCACCGGCGAGGGGTTCAGTCAGCCCCAGCATTTT. It specifies CATGEGFSQPQHF.